One T cell receptor beta chain is described in this entry. Its antigen remains unidentified. Base qualities are missing; no much larger clone stands one base away. This entry is derived from a study of circulating tumor DNA in untreated peripheral T-cell lymphoma (dated by TCRdb to 2020 to 2023). Baseline tumor tissue collected before treatment was sequenced to identify tumor-specific TCR clonotypes. To monitor patients with peripheral T-cell lymphoma who were getting frontline treatment on a trial, the study applied next-generation sequencing to T-cell receptor sequences. Libraries came from the immunoSEQ multiplex PCR assay. Held by TCRdb, this immuneACCESS table contains in-frame sequences only and omits some clones. Under half of the omission traces to an unresolved V gene where checked; the cause of the rest is unknown. The sample includes 950 to 1,100 clones, with around 84% observed a single time. The leading ten clones occupy less than 8% of the sample.

Summary of the overall study and its limitations: Tumor-specific clonotypes turned up in over 75% of patients, identified from roughly nine tenths of baseline tissues and from roughly 64% of baseline serum samples.

CDR1 and CDR2 were assigned from the germline V gene as MNHGY and SAAAGT. The CDR3 starts with the cysteine, ends with the phenylalanine, and has 14 residues. The sequence is cut down to CDR3 DNA, 42 bases in frame from base 1. V is pruned by 5 bases and J by 8 bases, leaving 7 bases of the junction without a gene match. Recombination linked TRBV6-8 to TRBJ1-4, and TRBD1 matches 8 of the central bases. Sequenced: tumor tissue. This TCR derives from a human donor with peripheral T-cell lymphoma. The nucleotides are TGTGCCAGCAGTACGACAGGGGATCGAGAAAAACTGTTTTTT. Translation gives CASSTTGDREKLFF.